What follows are 9 T cell receptor beta chains derived from one specimen sequenced in a study of CD8 T cells in Susac syndrome. Random hexamers primed reverse transcription of about 0.5 to 1 ug RNA. TCRdb fed the immunoSEQ multiplex PCR reads into MiXCR, producing one record per CDR3 protein. This table holds 330,000 or so distinct CDR3 sequences, roughly 90% found once. The specimen sequenced was CD8+ T cells from PBMCs. Every receptor here comes from a human donor with multiple sclerosis.

The chain is built from TRBV20-1 and TRBJ1-5; D is unresolved. V was shortened by 1 base and J by 0 bases, with 13 bases between the two germline ends. From germline, CDR1 is DFQATT and CDR2 SNEGSKA (reference sequence). The CDR3 sequence is 16 residues long. The CDR3 nucleotides read TGCAGTGCTAGAGCCTTAGACGTTTTTAGCAATCAGCCCCAGCATTTT. Protein product: CSARALDVFSNQPQHF.

This sequence joins TRBV15 and TRBJ1-3; D unresolved. This CDR3 spans 15 amino acids. From germline, CDR1 is LNHNV and CDR2 YYDKDF (reference sequence). The V end was cut by 5 bases, the J end by 0 bases, with 11 bases between. As DNA, the CDR3 is TGTGCCACCAGCGCTTCGGCCAGCTCTGGAAACACCATATATTTT. This gives the protein CATSASASSGNTIYF.

This chain links TRBV4-1 with TRBJ1-2; possibly TRBD1 for D (6 bases). CDR3 length: 15 residues. Between the trimmed V and J ends, which lost 3 bases and 7 bases, there was a span of 18 bases. Looked up from germline, CDR1 is MGHRA and CDR2 is YSYEKL. CDR3 amino acids: CASSHHRGQGSGYTF. CDR3 nucleotides: TGCGCCAGCAGCCACCACCGGGGGCAGGGAAGTGGCTACACCTTC.

This clonotype showed up just a few times. The genes are TRBV28 and TRBJ2-5; D gene unclear. Trimming stripped 6 bases from V and 2 bases from J, with 1 base between. CDR3 size: 10 residues. Looked up from germline, CDR1 is MDHEN and CDR2 is SYDVKM. This chain's CDR3 is CASRQETQYF. CDR3 DNA: TGTGCCAGCAGACAAGAGACCCAGTACTTC.

This chain links TRBV29-1 with TRBJ2-2; TRBD2 matches at 7 bases. The CDR3 is 14 amino acids. After removal of 6 bases from V and 4 bases from J, the junction contained 8 bases not matched to a gene. The V gene's germline CDR1 is SQVTM and CDR2 ANQGSEA. In DNA, the CDR3 is TGCAGCGTCCCCGCGGGGGTGGGCACCGGGGAGCTGTTTTTT. This sequence encodes CSVPAGVGTGELFF.

This clonotype was seen a handful of times. This chain connects TRBV6-5 to TRBJ2-2; D might be TRBD1 (6 bases). The germline V gene has CDR1 MNHEY and CDR2 SVGAGI. V dropped 3 bases and J dropped 2 bases, with 10 bases sitting between them. This CDR3 is 15 amino acids long. The CDR3 loop reads CASSYAGGNTGELFF. For the CDR3, the DNA is TGTGCCAGCAGTTATGCTGGGGGCAACACCGGGGAGCTGTTTTTT.

In this sample, this clonotype turned up once. The J gene is TRBJ1-2, the V gene TRBV9; D not certain. The germline V and J ends were trimmed by 0 bases and 1 base, with 10 bases remaining between them. Germline values: CDR1 SGDLS, CDR2 YYNGEE. This CDR3 spans 15 amino acids. The CDR3 DNA reads as TGTGCCAGCAGCGTAGGTCGGAAACTTAACTATGGCTACACCTTC. Its protein is CASSVGRKLNYGYTF.

This clonotype was seen only once. The chain is built from TRBV24-1 and TRBJ2-3; 9 positions agree with TRBD1. J was trimmed by 2 bases and V by 2 bases; bases with no gene match: 7. Germline V gives CDR1 KGHDR, CDR2 SFDVKD. The CDR3 is 17 residues long. The CDR3 here is CATSDWDRAYSTDTQYF. DNA of the CDR3: TGTGCCACCAGTGATTGGGACAGGGCCTATTCCACAGATACGCAGTATTTT.

This clonotype was recorded once. The chain is built from TRBV7-8 and TRBJ2-1; 10 bases match TRBD2. This CDR3 contains 16 residues. V trimming: 5 bases; J trimming: 9 bases; junction bases outside the gene matches: 13. Looked up from germline, CDR1 is SGHVS and CDR2 is FQNEAQ. As DNA, the CDR3 is TGTGCCAGCAGCCCCCTCGAAAGCGGGAGGGCGGGTGAGCAGTTCTTC. Protein sequence: CASSPLESGRAGEQFF.